The clone carrying this TCR beta chain was counted ten times or more. Its specificity is unknown. This entry is derived from a study of blood T cells in healthy people across ages. Through a sample-barcoded 5' primer and a J-beta primer mix, a second PCR was run for roughly 6 to 12 cycles. Template switching added a 12-random-nucleotide identifier to every cDNA molecule. MiXCR, run by TCRdb on the 5' RACE reads, gives a single entry per CDR3 protein. The table lists about 1,000,000 distinct CDR3 sequences, over 35% of them singletons, with under 20% in the top ten. Study-wide points: Per-million-T-cell TCR beta diversity fell roughly linearly with age. TCR beta diversity was tightly associated with the proportion of naive T cells.

V was cut by 2 bases and J by 5 bases, with 13 bases left in between. In germline, CDR1 is MGHRA, CDR2 YSYEKL. CDR3 length equals 15 residues. Donors gave 9 to 10 milliliters of peripheral blood apiece. The chain combines TRBV4-1 with TRBJ2-1; the D gene is possibly TRBD2 (6 bases). The sequencing input was blood. The sequence came from a woman in her fifties or sixties in good health. The chain's CDR3 is CASSQHGLAHNEQFF. In DNA, the CDR3 is TGCGCCAGCAGCCAACATGGGCTAGCGCACAATGAGCAGTTCTTC.